One and the same sample provided the 25 T cell receptor beta chains below, sequenced in a study of blood T cell repertoires in COVID-19. Using immunoSEQ multiplex PCR, the repertoire was profiled, and TCRdb retains in-frame clones only, with some absent. The sample records roughly 180,000 clones, around 83% being singletons. Source material: peripheral blood. These TCRs come from a woman aged 55-70 years with acute or convalescent COVID-19.

This clone was found a few times. The chain couples TRBV6-5 to TRBJ1-3; a possible D gene is TRBD1 (6 bases). In germline, CDR1 is MNHEY, CDR2 SVGAGI. This CDR3 has 11 amino acids. V gave up 8 bases and J gave up 9 bases, with 11 bases separating them. The CDR3 here is CASVIGGTIYF. As DNA, the CDR3 is TGTGCCAGCGTTATAGGGGGCACCATATATTTT.

The CDR3 DNA reads TGTGCCAGCAGAGGGACAGGGAAGGGCTACACCTTC. It translates to CASRGTGKGYTF. This rearrangement joins TRBV2 to TRBJ1-2, with 9 bases fitting TRBD1. The CDR3 runs to 12 residues. Germline V gene data show CDR1 as SNHLY and CDR2 as FYNNEI. V gave up 6 bases and J gave up 8 bases; unmatched junction bases: 4.

The CDR3 region is CASSLEAGGSGNTIYF. In DNA form, the CDR3 reads TGTGCCAGCAGCTTAGAGGCAGGGGGCTCTGGAAACACCATATATTTT. The genes are TRBV7-9 and TRBJ1-3; 7 bases are a match to TRBD1. This CDR3 is built from 16 residues. Germline CDR1 SEHNR, CDR2 FQNEAQ (reference sequence). Trimming cost V 1 base and J 0 bases; bases outside gene matches: 3.

The chain combines TRBV7-9 with TRBJ2-1, with D possibly being TRBD2 (6 bases). The germline gives CDR1 SEHNR, CDR2 FQNEAQ (reference sequence). The V and J ends lost 3 bases and 9 bases respectively, with 15 bases between them. This CDR3 is 14 amino acids long. The CDR3 loop reads CASSLAGRGSEQFF. CDR3 sequence (DNA): TGTGCCAGCAGCTTGGCCGGGAGAGGAAGTGAGCAGTTCTTC.

The CDR3 nucleotides read TGTGCCAGCAGGGAACAGAGTCTTGGGAACACTGAAGCTTTCTTT. Residues: CASREQSLGNTEAFF. V gene TRBV7-8 combines with J gene TRBJ1-1, with D unresolved. CDR1 is SGHVS and CDR2 is FQNEAQ in the germline V gene. V was trimmed by 6 bases and J by 1 base, leaving 15 bases between them. The CDR3 contains 15 residues.

The rearrangement joins TRBV5-4 to TRBJ2-5; 8 bases fit TRBD2. This CDR3 has 14 amino acids. Germline V gene data show CDR1 as SGHNT and CDR2 as YYREEE (reference sequence). With 0 bases clipped from V and 3 bases from J, the junction kept 1 base outside the gene matches. The CDR3 bases are TGTGCCAGCAGCTTGGCGGGAGGGGAAGAGACCCAGTACTTC. Translation: CASSLAGGEETQYF.

The rearrangement uses TRBV19 and TRBJ2-1; TRBD2 is a possible D gene (5 bases). The germline CDR1 and CDR2 sequences are LNHDA and SQIVND (reference sequence). Trimming removed 5 bases from V and 13 bases from J, with 18 bases in between. There are 13 residues in the CDR3. The CDR3 loop reads CASSLSGNPIQFF. As DNA, the CDR3 is TGTGCCAGTAGTCTCTCGGGGAACCCAATTCAGTTCTTC.

V and J are TRBV6-6 and TRBJ1-5; D is perhaps TRBD1 (6 bases). The CDR3 covers 13 residues. Trimming shortened V by 10 bases and J by 7 bases, and 17 bases separated the two germline ends. The germline V gene has CDR1 MNHNY and CDR2 SVGAGI (reference sequence). The CDR3 region is CAISGAAGQPQHF. In nucleotides, the CDR3 is TGTGCCATCTCAGGGGCCGCAGGGCAGCCCCAGCATTTT.

The J gene is TRBJ2-3, the V gene TRBV2, with D possibly matching TRBD2 (6 bases). CDR1 and CDR2 from the germline V gene are SNHLY and FYNNEI. The V end was cut by 5 bases, the J end by 5 bases, with 20 bases between. This CDR3 region has 16 residues. Here the CDR3 DNA reads TGTGCCAGCAGTATCTCGGGCCTTCGAGCGGGAGATACGCAGTATTTT. Its translation: CASSISGLRAGDTQYF. The whole variable domain, remainder taken from reference TRBV2 and TRBJ2-3, is EPEVTQTPSHQVTQMGQEVILRCVPISNHLYFYWYRQILGQKVEFLVSFYNNEISEKSEIFDDQFSVERPDGSNFTLKIRSTKLEDSAMYFCASSISGLRAGDTQYFGPGTRLTVL.

V gene TRBV27 combines with J gene TRBJ2-5, with 8 nucleotides matching TRBD2. The CDR3 runs to 13 residues. In germline, CDR1 is MNHEY, CDR2 SMNVEV (reference sequence). With 6 bases clipped from V and 5 bases from J, the junction kept 5 bases outside the gene matches. The CDR3 region has the DNA TGTGCCAGCAGCAATAGCGGGAAGGAGACCCAGTACTTC. Its translation: CASSNSGKETQYF.

V is TRBV6-5 and J is TRBJ1-5; the D is unclear. The V end was cut by 8 bases, the J end by 0 bases, with 14 bases between. Germline V CDR1 and CDR2: MNHEY, SVGAGI. This CDR3 has 15 amino acids. CDR3 in DNA: TGTGCCAGCCGGGAGGAGGCATATAGCAATCAGCCCCAGCATTTT. It encodes CASREEAYSNQPQHF.

This chain links TRBV9 with TRBJ2-1; D ambiguous. The CDR3 contains 11 residues. Germline CDR1 SGDLS, CDR2 YYNGEE. Deletions cut 3 bases from V and 6 bases from J, with 4 bases between. CDR3 region: CASSGLNEQFF. CDR3 coding DNA: TGTGCCAGCAGCGGACTCAATGAGCAGTTCTTC.

This CDR3 is CASSSESFTDTQYF. The CDR3 nucleotides are TGCGCCAGCAGCTCCGAGTCCTTTACAGATACGCAGTATTTT. The rearrangement links TRBV5-1 to TRBJ2-3; D unclear. The germline V and J ends were trimmed by 3 bases and 3 bases, with 11 bases remaining between them. This CDR3 spans 14 amino acids. CDR1 is SGHRS and CDR2 is YFSETQ in the germline V gene.

The chain has TRBV30 and TRBJ2-2; a weak D match, TRBD2 (6 bases). Germline V gene sequence: CDR1 GTSNPN, CDR2 SVGIG (reference sequence). CDR3 length: 14 residues. Between the trimmed V and J ends, which lost 1 base and 7 bases, there was a span of 13 bases. The CDR3 sequence is CAWSEAGLGGELFF. CDR3 nucleotides: TGTGCCTGGAGTGAGGCGGGGTTAGGCGGGGAGCTGTTTTTT.

The chain uses TRBV7-3 and TRBJ1-1; D may be TRBD1 (5 bases). Germline-derived CDR1 and CDR2 are SGHTA and FQGTGA. This CDR3 comprises 13 residues. The ends were cut back, 0 bases at V and 3 bases at J, with 5 bases in the middle. The chain's CDR3 is CASSLTTDTEAFF. In DNA form, the CDR3 reads TGTGCCAGCAGCTTAACGACAGACACTGAAGCTTTCTTT.

The chain's CDR3 is CASSPGSSYEQYV. CDR3 coding DNA: TGCGCCAGCAGCCCGGGGAGCTCCTACGAGCAGTACGTC. The rearrangement uses TRBV5-1 and TRBJ2-7; a weak D match, TRBD2 (5 bases). The CDR3 runs 13 residues. V lost 4 bases and J lost 0, with 8 bases in between. Germline CDR1 reads SGHRS; CDR2 reads YFSETQ.

The V call is TRBV11-3, the J call TRBJ2-3; 10 bases map to TRBD2. This CDR3 contains 15 residues. Germline values: CDR1 SGHNT, CDR2 YENEEA. The V and J ends lost 2 bases and 4 bases, in that order; junction bases with no gene match: 3. The DNA for the CDR3 is TGTGCCAGCAGCTTAAGGCTAGCGGGAGCAGATACGCAGTATTTT. Translating gives CASSLRLAGADTQYF.

The rearrangement joins TRBV6-5 to TRBJ1-6, with a weak D call TRBD1 (6 bases). This CDR3 has 14 amino acids. The V and J ends lost 1 base and 8 bases respectively, with 9 bases between them. CDR1 is MNHEY, CDR2 SVGAGI, per germline. The CDR3 bases are TGTGCCAGCAGTTACTTATCAGGGGATTCACCCCTCCACTTT. Residues: CASSYLSGDSPLHF.

V and J are TRBV28 and TRBJ1-2; 7 nucleotides align to TRBD1. This CDR3 is built from 15 residues. V shed 1 base and J 8 bases; nucleotides not matched to a gene: 10. Germline assignment: CDR1 MDHEN and CDR2 SYDVKM. DNA of the CDR3: TGTGCCAGCAGTTTATTGGGACAGACAGGGAGCGGCTACACCTTC. Protein: CASSLLGQTGSGYTF.

V usage is TRBV19 and J usage is TRBJ1-5; D unresolved. Germline values: CDR1 LNHDA, CDR2 SQIVND (reference sequence). Trimming pared 4 bases from V and 3 bases from J, leaving 7 bases between. This CDR3 has 13 amino acids. The CDR3 coding sequence is TGTGCCAGTAGTACAGGCACCAATCAGCCCCAGCATTTT. Translated, it gives CASSTGTNQPQHF.

This rearrangement joins TRBV19 to TRBJ1-6, with TRBD1 identical over 7 bases. Germline V CDR1 and CDR2: LNHDA, SQIVND (reference sequence). The CDR3 loop spans 14 amino acids. Unmatched junction bases numbered 9, after V lost 4 bases and J lost 12 bases. The chain's CDR3 is CASSTGQLWVPLHF. The CDR3 nucleotides read TGTGCCAGTAGTACGGGACAGCTTTGGGTACCCCTCCACTTT.

This clone appeared once. The rearrangement joins TRBV15 to TRBJ1-3; D possibly corresponds to TRBD1 (5 bases). Germline V gene data show CDR1 as LNHNV and CDR2 as YYDKDF (reference sequence). The CDR3 has 17 amino acids. V was shortened by 0 bases and J by 0 bases, with 12 bases between the two germline ends. In DNA form, the CDR3 reads TGTGCCACCAGCAGAGATAGCGGGGCGAGCTCTGGAAACACCATATATTTT. As protein: CATSRDSGASSGNTIYF.

The chain is built from TRBV4-1 and TRBJ1-1; 7 nucleotides line up with TRBD1. V gave up 1 base and J gave up 2 bases; unmatched junction bases: 4. This CDR3 is 15 amino acids long. Germline V gene data show CDR1 as MGHRA and CDR2 as YSYEKL. CDR3 DNA: TGCGCCAGCAGCCAAGCCTGGGACAGAAACACTGAAGCTTTCTTT. It is translated as CASSQAWDRNTEAFF.

This clone came up once. This chain joins TRBV9 and TRBJ2-1; 10 nucleotides match TRBD2. The CDR3 has 16 amino acids. Trimming at V came to 1 base and at J to 7 bases, leaving 8 bases not matched to a gene. Germline V gene lookup returns CDR1 SGDLS and CDR2 YYNGEE. The CDR3 coding sequence is TGTGCCAGCAGCGTACGGTCCCTAGCGGGAGTGAATGAGCAGTTCTTC. Residues: CASSVRSLAGVNEQFF.

V gene TRBV9 combines with J gene TRBJ2-1; 10 nucleotides match TRBD2. This CDR3 region has 15 residues. V was clipped by 3 bases and J by 3 bases; unmatched bases: 3. CDR1 is SGDLS, CDR2 YYNGEE, per germline. The CDR3 DNA reads as TGTGCCAGCAGCGCTAGCGGGAGATTCTACAATGAGCAGTTCTTC. Translated, it gives CASSASGRFYNEQFF.